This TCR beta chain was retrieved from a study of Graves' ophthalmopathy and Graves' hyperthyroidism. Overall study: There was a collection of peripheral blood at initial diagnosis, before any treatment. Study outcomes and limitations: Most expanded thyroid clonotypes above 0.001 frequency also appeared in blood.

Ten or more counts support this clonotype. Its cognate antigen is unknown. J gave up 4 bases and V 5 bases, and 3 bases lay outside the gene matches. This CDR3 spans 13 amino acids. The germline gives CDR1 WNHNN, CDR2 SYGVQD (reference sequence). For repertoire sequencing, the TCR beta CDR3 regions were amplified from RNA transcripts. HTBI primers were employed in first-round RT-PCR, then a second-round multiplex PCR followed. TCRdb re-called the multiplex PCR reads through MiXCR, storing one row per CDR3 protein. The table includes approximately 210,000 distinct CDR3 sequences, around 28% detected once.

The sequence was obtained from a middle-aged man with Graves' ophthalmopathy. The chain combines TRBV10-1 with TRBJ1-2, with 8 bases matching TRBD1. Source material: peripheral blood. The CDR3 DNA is TGCGCCAGCAGTTGGGACAGGACCTATGGCTACACCTTC. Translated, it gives CASSWDRTYGYTF.